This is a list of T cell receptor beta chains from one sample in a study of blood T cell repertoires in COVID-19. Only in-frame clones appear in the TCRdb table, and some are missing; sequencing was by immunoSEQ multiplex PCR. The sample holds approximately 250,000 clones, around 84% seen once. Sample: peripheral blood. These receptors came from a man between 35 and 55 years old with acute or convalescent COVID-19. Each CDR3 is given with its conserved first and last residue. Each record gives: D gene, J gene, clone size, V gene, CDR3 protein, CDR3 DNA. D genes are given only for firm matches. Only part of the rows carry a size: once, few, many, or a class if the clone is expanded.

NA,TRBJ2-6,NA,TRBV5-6,CASSFSGANVLTF,TGTGCCAGCAGCTTCTCGGGGGCCAACGTCCTGACTTTC
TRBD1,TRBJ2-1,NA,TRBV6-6,CASSSGTGGREQFF,TGTGCCAGCAGCTCCGGGACAGGGGGCAGGGAGCAGTTCTTC
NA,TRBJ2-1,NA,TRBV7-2,CASSTSSYNEQFF,TGTGCCAGTTCCACGAGCTCCTACAATGAGCAGTTCTTC
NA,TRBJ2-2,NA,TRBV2,CASSENRNTGELFF,TGTGCCAGCAGTGAAAACAGAAACACCGGGGAGCTGTTTTTT
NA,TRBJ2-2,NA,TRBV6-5,CASSPLSTGELFF,TGTGCCAGCAGTCCGCTAAGCACCGGGGAGCTGTTTTTT
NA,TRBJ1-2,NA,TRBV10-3,CAISPNLDRHYGYTF,TGTGCCATCAGTCCAAACTTAGACAGGCACTATGGCTACACCTTC
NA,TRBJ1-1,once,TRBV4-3,CASSQERGPIEAFF,TGCGCCAGCAGCCAAGAAAGAGGGCCTATTGAAGCTTTCTTT
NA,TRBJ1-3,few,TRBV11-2,CASSSEQRSGNTIYF,TGTGCCAGCAGTTCAGAGCAGCGCTCTGGAAACACCATATATTTT
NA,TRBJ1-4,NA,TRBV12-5,CASGRGRGNEKLFF,TGTGCTAGTGGACGGGGCCGGGGGAATGAAAAACTGTTTTTT
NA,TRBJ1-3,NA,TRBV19,CASSAGDPGNTIYF,TGTGCCAGTAGTGCAGGGGATCCTGGAAACACCATATATTTT
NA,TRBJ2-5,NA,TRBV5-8,CASSLGTYQETQYF,TGTGCCAGCAGCTTGGGTACTTACCAAGAGACCCAGTACTTC